This is a list of T cell receptor beta chains from one sample in a study of early T cells in non-severe SARS-CoV-2 infection. TCRdb passed the 5' RACE reads through MiXCR, listing each CDR3 protein once. Here the sample spans tens of thousands of distinct CDR3 sequences, around 4.8% being singletons. Sequenced material: whole blood. Receptors were obtained from an adult who was a healthcare worker with PCR-confirmed SARS-CoV-2 infection or an uninfected control (not recorded which). The CDR3 runs from the conserved cysteine through the conserved F or W. D genes are given only for firm matches. Clone size is not always given. Where it is, it says once, few, many or a class for expanded clones.

d_gene: -; j_gene: TRBJ1-5; abundance: -; v_gene: TRBV4-1; CDR3aa: CASSPGPRWDQPQHF; CDR3nt: TGCGCCAGCAGCCCCGGGCCCCGATGGGATCAGCCCCAGCATTTT
d_gene: TRBD2; j_gene: TRBJ2-7; abundance: -; v_gene: TRBV9; CDR3aa: CASSVGRLAGTYEQYF; CDR3nt: TGTGCCAGCAGCGTAGGCCGACTAGCGGGCACCTACGAGCAGTACTTC
d_gene: -; j_gene: TRBJ2-1; abundance: -; v_gene: TRBV28; CDR3aa: CASKGGLALNEQFF; CDR3nt: TGTGCCAGCAAAGGGGGGCTAGCGTTAAATGAGCAGTTCTTC
d_gene: TRBD2; j_gene: TRBJ2-2; abundance: many; v_gene: TRBV5-1; CDR3aa: CASSLVASGRRTGELFF; CDR3nt: TGCGCCAGCAGCTTGGTGGCTAGCGGGAGGAGAACCGGGGAGCTGTTTTTT
d_gene: -; j_gene: TRBJ2-3; abundance: -; v_gene: TRBV5-1; CDR3aa: CASSLEGSTDTQYF; CDR3nt: TGCGCCAGCAGCTTGGAGGGCAGCACAGATACGCAGTATTTT
d_gene: TRBD2; j_gene: TRBJ2-1; abundance: few; v_gene: TRBV18; CDR3aa: CASSPSSSGQTRHNEQFF; CDR3nt: TGTGCCAGCTCACCGTCGTCTAGCGGTCAAACGCGCCACAATGAGCAGTTCTTC
d_gene: TRBD2; j_gene: TRBJ2-1; abundance: many; v_gene: TRBV3-1; CDR3aa: CASSQLAGGSYNEQFF; CDR3nt: TGTGCCAGCAGCCAACTAGCGGGGGGTTCCTACAATGAGCAGTTCTTC
d_gene: -; j_gene: TRBJ1-1; abundance: few; v_gene: TRBV12-3/TRBV12-4; CDR3aa: CASRPRNTEAFF; CDR3nt: TGTGCCAGCAGGCCGAGGAACACTGAAGCTTTCTTT
d_gene: -; j_gene: TRBJ1-1; abundance: many; v_gene: TRBV5-4; CDR3aa: CASSIGHVNTEAFF; CDR3nt: TGTGCCAGCAGCATTGGACACGTTAACACTGAAGCTTTCTTT
d_gene: -; j_gene: TRBJ1-1; abundance: many; v_gene: TRBV4-1; CDR3aa: CASSQDPRTYRGSEAFF; CDR3nt: TGCGCCAGCAGCCAAGACCCCCGGACCTACCGAGGGAGTGAAGCTTTCTTT
d_gene: -; j_gene: TRBJ1-4; abundance: many; v_gene: TRBV12-3/TRBV12-4; CDR3aa: CASSLRVNGEKLFF; CDR3nt: TGTGCCAGCAGTTTACGGGTCAATGGGGAAAAACTGTTTTTT
d_gene: TRBD2; j_gene: TRBJ2-1; abundance: many; v_gene: TRBV7-9; CDR3aa: CASSATSVVWNEQFF; CDR3nt: TGTGCCAGCAGCGCGACTAGCGTAGTCTGGAATGAGCAGTTCTTC
d_gene: TRBD1; j_gene: TRBJ1-6; abundance: -; v_gene: TRBV20-1; CDR3aa: CSARPGGSRDYSPLHF; CDR3nt: TGCAGTGCTAGACCAGGGGGCTCCAGGGACTATTCACCCCTCCACTTT
d_gene: -; j_gene: TRBJ1-3; abundance: many; v_gene: TRBV20-1; CDR3aa: CSASKDSSGNTIYF; CDR3nt: TGCAGTGCTAGCAAGGACAGCTCTGGAAACACCATATATTTT